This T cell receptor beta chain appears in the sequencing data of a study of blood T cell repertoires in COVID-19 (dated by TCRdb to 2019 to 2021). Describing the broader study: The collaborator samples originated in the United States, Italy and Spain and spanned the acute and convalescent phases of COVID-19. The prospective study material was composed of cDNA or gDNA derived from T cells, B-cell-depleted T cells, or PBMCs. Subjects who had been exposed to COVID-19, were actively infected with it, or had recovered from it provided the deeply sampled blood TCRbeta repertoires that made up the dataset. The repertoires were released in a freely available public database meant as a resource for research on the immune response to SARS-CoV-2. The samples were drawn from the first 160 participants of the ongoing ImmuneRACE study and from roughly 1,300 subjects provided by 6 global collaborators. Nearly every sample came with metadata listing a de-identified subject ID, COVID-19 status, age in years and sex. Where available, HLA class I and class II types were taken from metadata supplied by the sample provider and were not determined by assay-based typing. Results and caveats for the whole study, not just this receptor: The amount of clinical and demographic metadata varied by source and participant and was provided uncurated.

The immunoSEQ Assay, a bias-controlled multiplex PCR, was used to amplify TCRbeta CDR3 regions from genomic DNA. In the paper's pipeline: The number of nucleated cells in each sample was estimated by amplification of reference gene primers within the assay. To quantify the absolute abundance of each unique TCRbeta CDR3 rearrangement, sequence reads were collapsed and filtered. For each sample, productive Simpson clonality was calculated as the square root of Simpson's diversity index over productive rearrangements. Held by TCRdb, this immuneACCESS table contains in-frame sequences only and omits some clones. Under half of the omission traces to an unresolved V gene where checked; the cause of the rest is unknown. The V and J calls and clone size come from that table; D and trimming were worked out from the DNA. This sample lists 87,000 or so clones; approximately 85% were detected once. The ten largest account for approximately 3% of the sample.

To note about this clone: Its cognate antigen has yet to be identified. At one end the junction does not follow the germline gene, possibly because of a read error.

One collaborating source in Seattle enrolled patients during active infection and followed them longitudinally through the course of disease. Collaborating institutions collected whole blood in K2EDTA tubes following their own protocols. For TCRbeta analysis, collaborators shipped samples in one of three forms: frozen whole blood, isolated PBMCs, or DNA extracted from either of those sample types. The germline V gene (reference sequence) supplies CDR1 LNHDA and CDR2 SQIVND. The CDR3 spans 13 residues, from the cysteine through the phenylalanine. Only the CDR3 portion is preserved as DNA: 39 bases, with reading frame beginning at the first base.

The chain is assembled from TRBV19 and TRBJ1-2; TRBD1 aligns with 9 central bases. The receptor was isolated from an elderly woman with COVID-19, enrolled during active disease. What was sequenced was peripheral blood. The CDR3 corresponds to CASSTVPGQGFAF. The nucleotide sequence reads TGTGCCAGTAGTACAGTTCCGGGACAGGGCTTCGCCTTC. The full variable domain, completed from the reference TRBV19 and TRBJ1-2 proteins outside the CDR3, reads DGGITQSPKYLFRKEGQNVTLSCEQNLNHDAMYWYRQDPGQGLRLIYYSQIVNDFQKGDIAEGYSVSREKKESFPLTVTSAQKNPTAFYLCASSTVPGQGFAFGSGTRLTVV.